The source of this T cell receptor beta chain is a study of T-cell memory formation after mild COVID-19 (TCRdb year 2021). Study-wide context: TCR sequence clusters from the two donors were largely donor specific. The cohort comprised two young, previously healthy adult volunteers, one female and one male. T-cell clones expanding and contracting after mild COVID-19 in two donors were tracked by longitudinal TCRalpha and TCRbeta repertoire sequencing. What the study reported, not specific to this receptor: Only two mild cases were covered by the study, and larger cohorts that include severe cases with pre-infection samples were considered necessary. Contracting CD4+ clones appeared mostly in the CM and EM memory subsets, whereas CD8+ clones were enriched in EMRA. SARS-CoV-2 specificity was not confirmed for the second-wave clones peaking on day 37. Some responding clones were detected in pre-infection memory, which suggested that pre-existing cross-reactive memory T cells had joined the SARS-CoV-2 response. Balanced CD4/CD8 phenotypes were observed for clones contracting from day 15 to 85, whereas a bias towards CD4+ was observed for a second wave of clones expanding from day 15 to 37.

Comments on this clonotype: Its cognate antigen has yet to be identified. No much larger clone is present one base from it, and per-base qualities are unavailable.

Ficoll-Paque density gradient centrifugation was used to isolate PBMCs. The germline V gene (reference sequence) supplies CDR1 MNHEY and CDR2 SMNVEV. The CDR3 runs 15 residues from the cysteine to the phenylalanine. Only the CDR3 DNA is retained, 45 bases long and in frame from the first base. V loses 5 bases at its end and J loses 3 bases; junction bases beyond the gene matches: 7. The run used an Illumina NovaSeq 6000. Using 5'RACE with constant-segment primers, TCRalpha and TCRbeta cDNA libraries were constructed, with sample barcodes and unique molecular identifiers added in the process. Trizol reagent was used to extract RNA from every sample. Library amplification was performed in two PCR steps, and a second sample barcode and Illumina TruSeq adapters were introduced in the second step. Sequencing of the libraries was done on an Illumina NovaSeq, producing 2 x 150 bp paired-end reads. The authors' analysis ran thus. With migec v1.2.7, reads were demultiplexed and then collapsed into UMI-guided consensus sequences. Using mixcr v2.1.11, the UMI consensuses were aligned to TRA and TRB V and J templates and assembled into clonotypes. Expanded or contracted clonotypes were those called significant by both edgeR and NoisET, with noise models trained on biological replicates. For edgeR calls, a false discovery rate-adjusted p below 0.01 and a log2 fold-change threshold of 1 were applied. As an exploratory analysis of dynamics, PCA with hierarchical clustering was applied to max-normalized trajectories of the 1000 most abundant clonotypes. The CD4 or CD8 phenotype of responding clones was assigned using the separately sequenced CD4+ and CD8+ repertoires. TCRdb reran the public reads through fastp at Q25 and MiXCR, keeping productive beta chains. CDR3 protein duplicates are merged, each entry listing the most common genes and DNA. For this entry, the V and J calls and clone size follow TCRdb and not the study's own pipeline. The sample table holds roughly 200,000 distinct CDR3 sequences, of which around 9.1% were seen once. Roughly 4% of the sample goes to the ten largest clones.

Sequenced: PBMCs or a T cell subset sorted from them (not recorded which). The sequence derives from a man younger than 35 who had mild COVID-19 (a few samples of this study predate the infection). The sample titles of this study are shuffled in the database, so cell type and time point are left out; the donor was told from shared clones. This chain joins TRBV27 to TRBJ1-5, with 7 central nucleotides matching TRBD1. The bases are TGTGCCAGCAGTCCCGGGACAGCCCCCAATCAGCCCCAGCATTTT. The resulting protein is CASSPGTAPNQPQHF.